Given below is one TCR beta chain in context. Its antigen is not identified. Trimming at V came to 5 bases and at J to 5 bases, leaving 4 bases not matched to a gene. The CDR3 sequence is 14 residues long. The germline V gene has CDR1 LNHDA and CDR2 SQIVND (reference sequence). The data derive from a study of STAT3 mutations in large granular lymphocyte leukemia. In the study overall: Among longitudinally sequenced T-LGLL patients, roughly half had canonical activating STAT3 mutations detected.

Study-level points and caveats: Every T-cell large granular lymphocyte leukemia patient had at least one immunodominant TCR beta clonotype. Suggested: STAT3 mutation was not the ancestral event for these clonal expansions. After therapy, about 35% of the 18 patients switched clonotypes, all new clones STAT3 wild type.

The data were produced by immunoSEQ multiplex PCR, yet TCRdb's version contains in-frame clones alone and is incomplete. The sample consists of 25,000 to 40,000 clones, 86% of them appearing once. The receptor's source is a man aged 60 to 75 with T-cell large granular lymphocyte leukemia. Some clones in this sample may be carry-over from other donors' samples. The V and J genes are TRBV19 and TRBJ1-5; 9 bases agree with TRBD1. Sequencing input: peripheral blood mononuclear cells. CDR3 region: CASSVGQGHQPQHF. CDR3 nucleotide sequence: TGTGCCAGTAGTGTGGGACAGGGTCATCAGCCCCAGCATTTT.